This TCR beta chain originates from a study of cytomegalovirus exposure and HLA in healthy donors. The PCR made use of 60 Vbeta and 13 Jbeta primers. Data came from immunoSEQ multiplex PCR; TCRdb stores just in-frame clones and leaves some out. The sample holds about 200,000 clones; about 76% are singletons and the top ten take approximately 0.39%. Study-level findings and limits: For most TCR sequences rarity was the rule, although some public TCRs occurred in many donors. By HLA locus, TCR association rates varied in a later analysis, with DRB1 showing the most and HLA-C the fewest. A list of approximately 160 TCR beta chains associated with cytomegalovirus was given.

As to this clone: Its cognate antigen is unknown. The germline gene is not matched at one end of the junction; a read error may be the cause.

The TCR sequence derives from a male donor in good health and CMV-seropositive. Sequenced sample: PBMCs.

CDR3 in amino acids: CVWSVPLSSKGYTF. The CDR3 DNA reads TGTGTCTGGAGTGTACCTCTCAGTTCCAAAGGCTACACCTTC. This chain connects TRBV30 to TRBJ1-2; D is undetermined. Germline values: CDR1 GTSNPN, CDR2 SVGIG (reference sequence). The CDR3 covers 14 residues.